One sample yielded the 17 T cell receptor beta chains listed below, sequenced in a study of blood T cell repertoires in COVID-19 (dated by TCRdb to the early 2020s). Receptor libraries were prepared by the immunoSEQ multiplex PCR assay. TCRdb stores this immuneACCESS table with in-frame sequences only. Part of the clones is absent; in the studies checked, under half of the shortfall reflects unresolved V genes, and no reason is known for the rest. The sample yields tens of thousands of clones; 70% to 90% were counted once. Around 5% of the sample rests with the top ten. Sequencing was carried out using peripheral blood. Receptor source: a man in his sixties or seventies with acute or convalescent COVID-19.

Concerning this clone: At one of its ends the junction is not consistent with the germline gene, which may arise from a read error. The rearrangement links TRBV5-1 to TRBJ1-2; maybe TRBD1 (5 bases). Germline lookup yields CDR1 SGHRS and CDR2 YFSETQ. The CDR3 covers 15 residues. This CDR3 reads CASSPMPGLNFGYTF. For the CDR3, the DNA is TGCGCCAGCAGCCCGATGCCGGGACTAAACTTTGGCTACACCTTC. The full variable domain, in which reference TRBV5-1 and TRBJ1-2 provide the parts outside the CDR3, is KAGVTQTPRYLIKTRGQQVTLSCSPISGHRSVSWYQQTPGQGLQFLFEYFSETQRNKGNFPGRFSGRQFSNSRSEMNVSTLELGDSALYLCASSPMPGLNFGYTFGSGTRLTVV.

The chain joins TRBV15 to TRBJ2-7; a possible D gene is TRBD1 (6 bases). The germline V and J ends were trimmed by 0 bases and 2 bases, with 8 bases remaining between them. Per germline, CDR1 LNHNV and CDR2 YYDKDF (reference sequence). This CDR3 is built from 14 residues. CDR3 sequence: CATSRDRGPYEQYF. As DNA, the CDR3 is TGTGCCACCAGCAGAGACAGGGGTCCCTACGAGCAGTACTTC.

The chain joins TRBV18 to TRBJ2-5; no reliable D call. CDR3 length: 13 residues. Germline CDR1 KGHSH, CDR2 LQKENI. The germline V and J ends were trimmed by 4 bases and 3 bases, with 9 bases remaining between them. CDR3 DNA sequence: TGTGCCAGCTCACTTGGTTTAGAAGAGACCCAGTACTTC. Protein: CASSLGLEETQYF.

The chain combines TRBV10-3 with TRBJ2-2; 7 bases are shared with TRBD1. This CDR3 is built from 14 residues. CDR1 ENHRY and CDR2 SYGVKD come from the germline V gene. The chain's CDR3 is CAGRQGPDTGELFF. CDR3 coding DNA: TGTGCAGGGAGACAGGGCCCGGACACCGGGGAGCTGTTTTTT.

This chain connects TRBV4-1 to TRBJ1-1; D is unclear. This CDR3 comprises 15 residues. The germline V and J ends were trimmed by 1 base and 2 bases, with 11 bases remaining between them. CDR1 and CDR2 (germline): MGHRA, YSYEKL. The CDR3 here is CASSQGHLVNTEAFF. CDR3 coding DNA: TGCGCCAGCAGCCAAGGACATTTAGTTAACACTGAAGCTTTCTTT.

The chain has TRBV7-9 and TRBJ2-5; D perhaps matches TRBD1 (5 bases). V lost 3 bases and J lost 12, with 14 bases in between. The germline V gene encodes CDR1 SEHNR and CDR2 FQNEAQ (reference sequence). CDR3 length: 12 amino acids. CDR3 bases: TGTGCCAGCAGCTTGCCGACAGTCCCCGAGTACTTC. It is translated as CASSLPTVPEYF.

The chain couples TRBV27 to TRBJ2-5; D may be TRBD1 (6 bases). The CDR3 is 13 amino acids. Trimming took off 5 bases at V and 3 bases at J, with 10 bases between the two ends. Germline values: CDR1 MNHEY, CDR2 SMNVEV (reference sequence). The CDR3 region has the DNA TGTGCCAGCAGTCAGGGGCGCGAAGAGACCCAGTACTTC. Protein product: CASSQGREETQYF.

This chain connects TRBV9 to TRBJ1-1; TRBD1 aligns across 7 bases. The V gene's germline CDR1 is SGDLS and CDR2 YYNGEE. The V and J ends lost 1 base and 0 bases, in that order; junction bases with no gene match: 6. CDR3 length equals 16 residues. Here the CDR3 DNA reads TGTGCCAGCAGCGTAACTCGACAGGGCTTGAACACTGAAGCTTTCTTT. Residues: CASSVTRQGLNTEAFF.

This chain links TRBV2 with TRBJ2-1; D ambiguous. Trimming cost V 8 bases and J 9 bases, with 17 bases left between them. The CDR3 spans 13 residues. The germline V gene encodes CDR1 SNHLY and CDR2 FYNNEI. In DNA form, the CDR3 reads TGTGCCAGCGGCTTCAGCGACCTTGGTGAGCAGTTCTTC. It yields the protein CASGFSDLGEQFF.

The chain recombines TRBV6-1 with TRBJ2-1, with 7 bases lining up with TRBD1. The CDR3 contains 15 residues. V lost 0 bases and J lost 4; bases outside the gene matches: 3. Germline CDR1 and CDR2: MNHNS and SASEGT. The chain's CDR3 is CASSEAGTEYNEQFF. In DNA, the CDR3 is TGTGCCAGCAGTGAAGCAGGGACAGAGTACAATGAGCAGTTCTTC.

The CDR3 is CASSLGGTGGRNEQFF. The CDR3, as DNA: TGCGCCAGCAGCTTGGGTGGGACAGGGGGTCGCAATGAGCAGTTCTTC. This chain joins TRBV5-1 and TRBJ2-1; 11 bases are a match to TRBD1. Trimming at V came to 0 bases and at J to 6 bases, leaving 5 bases not matched to a gene. In germline, CDR1 is SGHRS, CDR2 YFSETQ. The CDR3 extends over 16 amino acids.

This chain connects TRBV2 to TRBJ2-2; D remains unclear. With 3 bases removed from V and 4 bases from J, the gap between germline ends came to 12 bases. The CDR3 has 15 amino acids. The V gene's germline CDR1 is SNHLY and CDR2 FYNNEI. CDR3 coding DNA: TGTGCCAGCAGTGATATGAGGTCTTCCACCGGGGAGCTGTTTTTT. Residues: CASSDMRSSTGELFF.

The CDR3 region is CASSWTGGTGANVLTF. The CDR3 DNA reads TGTGCCAGCAGTTGGACAGGGGGCACCGGGGCCAACGTCCTGACTTTC. This chain connects TRBV6-5 to TRBJ2-6; 11 nucleotides agree with TRBD1. V lost 4 bases and J lost 4; bases outside the gene matches: 3. Per the germline V gene, CDR1 is MNHEY and CDR2 is SVGAGI. The CDR3 runs to 16 residues.

CDR3 loop: CASSKGALQETQYF. CDR3 sequence (DNA): TGTGCCAGCAGCAAAGGGGCTTTGCAAGAGACCCAGTACTTC. The V gene is TRBV21-1, the J gene TRBJ2-5; the table's D gene call, TRBD1, was not cross checked with the DNA. TRBV21-1 is shown as a pseudogene. The CDR3 spans 14 residues.

By frequency in the sample, this clone is medium-sized (0.01 to 0.1%). The rearrangement links TRBV6-4 to TRBJ2-7; no reliable D call. The ends were cut back, 2 bases at V and 3 bases at J, with 11 bases in the middle. Germline-derived CDR1 and CDR2 are MRHNA and SNTAGT. The CDR3 covers 14 residues. CDR3 bases: TGTGCCAGCAGTGACCACCCCGCGTACTACGAGCAGTACTTC. This gives the protein CASSDHPAYYEQYF.

The V call is TRBV14, the J call TRBJ2-2, with 8 bases lining up with TRBD2. The CDR3 contains 16 residues. Germline V gene lookup returns CDR1 SGHDN and CDR2 FVKESK. The junction had 4 bases not matched to a gene; V was cut back by 2 bases and J by 2 bases. DNA of the CDR3: TGTGCCAGCAGCCAACTACTAGCGGCCAACACCGGGGAGCTGTTTTTT. Translation gives CASSQLLAANTGELFF.

This sequence joins TRBV4-2 and TRBJ2-1, with TRBD2 matching 8 bases. CDR3 length equals 17 residues. Germline loops: CDR1 LGHNA, CDR2 YNFKEQ. Germline trimming cut 2 bases from V and 0 bases from J; bases unmatched to any gene: 6. The CDR3 nucleotides are TGTGCCAGCAGCCAACCTCGGGGGGGGAGCTCCTACAATGAGCAGTTCTTC. It specifies CASSQPRGGSSYNEQFF.